These 4 T cell receptor beta chains originate from one sample sequenced in a study of tumor-infiltrating lymphocytes in primary liver carcinoma. Without any cell sorting, roughly 20-33 mg of bulk tissue yielded co-extracted RNA and DNA. A primer matching the constant region was used to make TCR beta cDNA from approximately 520 ng of total RNA. Employing slightly modified ARM-PCR, three nested multiplex PCR rounds were run, and these gave rise to the TCR beta libraries. Each of the first two PCR rounds ran 9 to 11 cycles with TRBV1-TRBV30 forward and C-beta reverse primers. MiXCR, applied by TCRdb to the multiplex PCR reads, yields one record per CDR3 protein. The data contain about 120,000 distinct CDR3 sequences, 55% to 75% of them seen just once; the ten biggest clones take up over 7%. Material: liver tumor tissue from sampling region 1. Subset specified: tumor region T1, superior pole. These TCRs come from a woman between 55 and 75 years old with primary liver carcinoma and hepatitis B virus infection.

The chain joins TRBV28 to TRBJ2-7; 8 bases fit TRBD2. The CDR3 spans 14 residues. V gave up 4 bases and J gave up 3 bases; unmatched junction bases: 5. The germline V gene has CDR1 MDHEN and CDR2 SYDVKM. This CDR3 reads CASSCPGTSYEQYF. The CDR3 DNA follows: TGTGCCAGCAGTTGTCCCGGGACTAGCTACGAGCAGTACTTC.

Turning to this clonotype: The conserved closing phenylalanine or tryptophan is absent in this CDR3, likely reflecting a read error. The DNA is omitted, as the CDR3 cannot be located on it reliably, and the CDR3 follows TCRdb's listing. This rearrangement joins TRBV20-1 to TRBJ2-2; TRBD1 reflects the table's D call only, with no check against the DNA. Per germline, CDR1 DFQATT and CDR2 SNEGSKA (reference sequence). A total of 15 residues make up the CDR3, ends included. The CDR3 region is CSARGQGGNTGELFL.

Points on this clonotype: At one of its ends the junction is not consistent with the germline gene, which may arise from a read error. The V call is TRBV6-6, the J call TRBJ1-3; the match to TRBD1 covers 8 bases. Germline CDR1 MNHNY, CDR2 SVGAGI (reference sequence). The CDR3 consists of 14 residues. CDR3 residues: CAPAEDRVGYTIYF. The CDR3 DNA is TGTGCGCCAGCCGAGGACAGGGTAGGATACACTATATATTTT.

The rearrangement links TRBV28 to TRBJ1-5; D may be TRBD1 (6 bases). This CDR3 has 14 amino acids. The V gene's germline CDR1 is MDHEN and CDR2 SYDVKM. Trimming removed 7 bases at V and 6 bases at J, with 16 bases between. Written as DNA, the CDR3 is TGTGCCAGCATCAAACAGGGATACAGTCAGCCCCAGCATTTT. Protein: CASIKQGYSQPQHF.